These 20 T cell receptor beta chains were all obtained from the same sample, sequenced in a study of neurological immune-mediated disorders. TCRdb re-derived calls from the 5' RACE reads in MiXCR, one entry per CDR3 protein. The table lists over 15,000 distinct CDR3 sequences, roughly 20% of them singletons, with roughly 23% in the top ten. Sequencing input: PBMCs. Receptor source: a man aged 50-59 years in good health.

This clonotype was counted ten times or more. This rearrangement joins TRBV7-2 to TRBJ2-7; 7 bases are shared with TRBD2. V dropped 1 base and J dropped 6; count of bases not matched to a gene: 6. This CDR3 comprises 14 residues. The germline CDR1 and CDR2 sequences are SGHTA and FQGNSA. CDR3 region: CASSLGRGLSEQYF. In nucleotides, the CDR3 is TGTGCCAGCAGCTTAGGGCGGGGGTTAAGCGAGCAGTACTTC.

This clonotype was detected ten times or more. The chain employs TRBV20-1 and TRBJ1-6; no definite D call. This CDR3 is 13 amino acids long. V was clipped by 3 bases and J by 4 bases, with 7 bases between them. CDR1 DFQATT and CDR2 SNEGSKA come from the germline V gene (reference sequence). The CDR3 bases are TGCAGTGCTAGGACGGCTTATAATTCACCCCTCCACTTT. It specifies CSARTAYNSPLHF.

By sample share, this clonotype is medium-sized. The V call is TRBV5-1, the J call TRBJ1-2; maybe TRBD1 (5 bases). Germline CDR1 reads SGHRS; CDR2 reads YFSETQ. This CDR3 contains 16 residues. Deletions cut 0 bases from V and 4 bases from J, with 16 bases between. The CDR3 loop reads CASSLATGPQGYGYTF. The CDR3 DNA follows: TGCGCCAGCAGCTTGGCCACAGGCCCCCAGGGCTATGGCTACACCTTC.

This clonotype has ten or more counts. The chain combines TRBV7-3 with TRBJ2-7; D may be TRBD1 or TRBD2 (5 bases each). Germline values: CDR1 SGHTA, CDR2 FQGTGA. V was cut by 8 bases and J by 2 bases, with 22 bases left in between. The CDR3 sequence is 16 residues long. Here the CDR3 DNA reads TGTGCCAGCTCAAAATCCGGGGCCCCAGGTGCCTACGAGCAGTACTTC. Amino acid sequence: CASSKSGAPGAYEQYF.

Ten or more counts support this clonotype. The chain uses TRBV6-5 and TRBJ2-1; D may be TRBD1 (6 bases). The germline V and J ends were trimmed by 1 base and 10 bases, with 20 bases remaining between them. There are 16 residues in the CDR3. Germline assignment: CDR1 MNHEY and CDR2 SVGAGI. The CDR3 DNA reads TGTGCCAGCAGTTACTTCTCAGGGACACTTCTTACAGAGCAGTTCTTC. Translating gives CASSYFSGTLLTEQFF.

This clonotype was observed a handful of times. The rearrangement uses TRBV5-1 and TRBJ2-1; 9 bases map to TRBD1. CDR1 is SGHRS and CDR2 is YFSETQ in the germline V gene. The length of the CDR3 is 15 residues. V lost 2 bases to trimming and J lost 6 bases; unmatched junction nucleotides: 6. CDR3 residues: CASSFPGQGGNEQFF. The DNA for the CDR3 is TGCGCCAGCAGCTTTCCGGGACAGGGTGGCAATGAGCAGTTCTTC.

This clonotype was recorded once. The chain carries TRBV20-1 and TRBJ1-5; perhaps TRBD1 as D (6 bases). V was trimmed by 3 bases and J by 0 bases, leaving 12 bases between them. This CDR3 has 15 amino acids. From germline, CDR1 is DFQATT and CDR2 SNEGSKA (reference sequence). CDR3 region: CSARTGATSNQPQHF. DNA for the CDR3: TGCAGTGCTAGGACGGGGGCGACTAGCAATCAGCCCCAGCATTTT.

The sample holds many counts of this clonotype. Germline and junction disagree at one end, which may indicate a read error. The V call is TRBV4-1, the J call TRBJ2-1; 7 positions match TRBD1. Germline V gene data show CDR1 as MGHRA and CDR2 as YSYEKL. This CDR3 region has 12 residues. CDR3 amino acids: CASSTRQGRRLF. The DNA of the CDR3 is TGCGCCAGCAGCACCCGACAGGGTAGGAGACTCTTC.

The chain combines TRBV20-1 with TRBJ2-4; D is ambiguous. Looked up from germline, CDR1 is DFQATT and CDR2 is SNEGSKA (reference sequence). Trimming left V 5 bases short and J 0 bases short, with 11 bases between. This CDR3 has 14 residues. The CDR3 loop reads CSAAHNLAKNIQYF. CDR3 DNA sequence: TGCAGTGCTGCCCATAATTTAGCCAAAAACATTCAGTACTTC.

Ten or more counts support this clonotype. The genes are TRBV7-2 and TRBJ2-5; 10 nucleotides align to TRBD2. Germline V gene sequence: CDR1 SGHTA, CDR2 FQGNSA. This CDR3 spans 14 amino acids. The trim removed 5 bases at V and 5 bases at J, leaving 5 bases unmatched. The CDR3 protein is CASSPSGSRETQYF. As DNA, the CDR3 is TGTGCCAGCAGCCCTAGCGGGAGTAGGGAGACCCAGTACTTC.

At least ten counts were recorded for this clonotype. The chain carries TRBV6-5 and TRBJ2-7; 13 nucleotides match TRBD2. The germline CDR1 and CDR2 sequences are MNHEY and SVGAGI. The CDR3 totals 14 residues. V was pared by 8 bases and J by 2 bases, with 3 bases of the junction left unmatched. In DNA form, the CDR3 reads TGTGCCAGCGGACTAGCGGGAGCCCCCTACGAGCAGTACTTC. Translated: CASGLAGAPYEQYF.

This clonotype was counted many times. The rearrangement uses TRBV6-6 and TRBJ2-7; D is perhaps TRBD1 or TRBD2 (5 bases each). Per germline, CDR1 MNHNY and CDR2 SVGAGI (reference sequence). V dropped 6 bases and J dropped 6 bases, with 12 bases sitting between them. The CDR3 contains 12 residues. DNA for the CDR3: TGTGCCAGCAGCCCGGGAAGGGGCGAGCAGTACTTC. Encoded protein: CASSPGRGEQYF.

The sample holds many counts of this clonotype. V gene TRBV24-1 combines with J gene TRBJ1-6; D possibly corresponds to TRBD1 (5 bases). The V end was cut by 6 bases, the J end by 10 bases, with 12 bases between. This CDR3 is 13 amino acids long. The V gene's germline CDR1 is KGHDR and CDR2 SFDVKD. This chain's CDR3 is CATSRGHGSPLHF. The CDR3 bases are TGTGCCACCAGTAGAGGACATGGGTCACCCCTCCACTTT.

This clonotype was seen at least ten times. The V and J genes are TRBV20-1 and TRBJ1-5; TRBD1 aligns across 8 bases. The CDR3 extends over 13 amino acids. Germline values: CDR1 DFQATT, CDR2 SNEGSKA (reference sequence). V lost 5 bases and J lost 0; bases outside the gene matches: 0. DNA for the CDR3: TGCAGTGCTCAGGGGGCTAGCAATCAGCCCCAGCATTTT. Translated: CSAQGASNQPQHF.

The CDR3 protein is CATGMGSEKLFF. CDR3 DNA sequence: TGTGCCACGGGGATGGGGAGTGAAAAACTGTTTTTT. The chain is built from TRBV10-3 and TRBJ1-4, with D unresolved. The CDR3 contains 12 residues. Germline V gives CDR1 ENHRY, CDR2 SYGVKD. Trimming left V 10 bases short and J 7 bases short, with 13 bases between.

This clonotype was detected ten times or more. The V and J genes are TRBV5-1 and TRBJ2-1, with TRBD2 matching 8 bases. Trimming cost V 2 bases and J 0 bases; bases outside gene matches: 1. Germline V gene sequence: CDR1 SGHRS, CDR2 YFSETQ. The CDR3 consists of 15 residues. CDR3 bases: TGCGCCAGCAGCTTTGGGACTAGCTCCTACAATGAGCAGTTCTTC. The encoded protein is CASSFGTSSYNEQFF. Supplemented by reference TRBV5-1 and TRBJ2-1, the full variable domain reads KAGVTQTPRYLIKTRGQQVTLSCSPISGHRSVSWYQQTPGQGLQFLFEYFSETQRNKGNFPGRFSGRQFSNSRSEMNVSTLELGDSALYLCASSFGTSSYNEQFFGPGTRLTVL.

This clonotype showed up just once. CDR3 sequence (DNA): TGTGCCAGCAGCTCACAGGGGGCGCAGAACCATGAGCAGTTCTTC. Amino acid sequence: CASSSQGAQNHEQFF. The rearrangement uses TRBV7-9 and TRBJ2-1, with 9 bases matching TRBD1. This CDR3 comprises 15 residues. Germline trimming cut 4 bases from V and 8 bases from J; bases unmatched to any gene: 9. Per the germline V gene, CDR1 is SEHNR and CDR2 is FQNEAQ (reference sequence).

This clonotype was picked up many times. A junction end diverges from the germline sequence, so it may reflect a read error. The V and J genes are TRBV20-1 and TRBJ2-3, with 8 bases fitting TRBD2. CDR3 length: 12 amino acids. The germline V gene has CDR1 DFQATT and CDR2 SNEGSKA (reference sequence). The CDR3 is CSASGSGTRANF. The CDR3 bases are TGCAGTGCTAGTGGTTCCGGGACTAGGGCCAATTTT.

This clonotype was recorded many times. The V gene is TRBV24-1, the J gene TRBJ2-3; TRBD1 matches at 7 bases. With V trimmed by 4 bases and J by 2 bases, 5 bases remained unmatched. This CDR3 is 15 amino acids long. CDR1 and CDR2 from the germline V gene are KGHDR and SFDVKD. CDR3 amino acids: CATSDRGQNTDTQYF. CDR3 sequence (DNA): TGTGCCACCAGTGACCGGGGACAGAACACAGATACGCAGTATTTT.

This clonotype was detected ten times or more. The gene calls are TRBV20-1 and TRBJ2-5; the D gene is possibly TRBD2 (6 bases). Trimming stripped 3 bases from V and 4 bases from J, with 12 bases between. This CDR3 comprises 13 residues. Germline V gives CDR1 DFQATT, CDR2 SNEGSKA (reference sequence). As DNA, the CDR3 is TGCAGTGCTAGTGGGCCCGGGGGAGAGACCCAGTACTTC. Its protein is CSASGPGGETQYF.